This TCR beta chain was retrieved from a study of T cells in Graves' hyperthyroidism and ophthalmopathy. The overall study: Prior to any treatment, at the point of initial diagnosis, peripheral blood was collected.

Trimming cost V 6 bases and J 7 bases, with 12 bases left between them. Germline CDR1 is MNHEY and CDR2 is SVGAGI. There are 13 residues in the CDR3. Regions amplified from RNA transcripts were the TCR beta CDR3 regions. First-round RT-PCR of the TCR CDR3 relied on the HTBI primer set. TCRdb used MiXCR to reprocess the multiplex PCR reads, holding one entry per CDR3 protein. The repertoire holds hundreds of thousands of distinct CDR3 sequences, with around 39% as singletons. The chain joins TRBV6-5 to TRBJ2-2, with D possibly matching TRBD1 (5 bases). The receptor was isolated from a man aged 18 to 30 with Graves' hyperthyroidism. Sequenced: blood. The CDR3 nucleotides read TGTGCCAGCAGCCAGGGTGGGCGCGGGGAGCTGTTTTTT. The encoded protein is CASSQGGRGELFF.